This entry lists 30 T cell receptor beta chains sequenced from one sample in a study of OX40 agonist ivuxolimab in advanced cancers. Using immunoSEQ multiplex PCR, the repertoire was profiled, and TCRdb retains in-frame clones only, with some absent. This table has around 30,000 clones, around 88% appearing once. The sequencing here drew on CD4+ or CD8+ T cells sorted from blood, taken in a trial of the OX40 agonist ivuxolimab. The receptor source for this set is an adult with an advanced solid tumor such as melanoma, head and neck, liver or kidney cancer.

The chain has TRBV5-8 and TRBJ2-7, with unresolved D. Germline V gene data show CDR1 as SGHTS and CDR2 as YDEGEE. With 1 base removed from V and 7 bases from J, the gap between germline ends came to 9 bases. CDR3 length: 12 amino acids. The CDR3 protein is CASSLTDEEQYF. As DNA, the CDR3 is TGTGCCAGCAGCTTGACCGATGAAGAGCAGTACTTC.

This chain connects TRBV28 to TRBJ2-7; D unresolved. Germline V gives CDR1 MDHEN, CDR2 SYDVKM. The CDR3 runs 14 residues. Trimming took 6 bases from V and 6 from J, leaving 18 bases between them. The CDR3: CASRPSRLRAEQYF. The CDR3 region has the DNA TGTGCCAGCAGGCCTTCGAGGTTAAGGGCCGAGCAGTACTTC.

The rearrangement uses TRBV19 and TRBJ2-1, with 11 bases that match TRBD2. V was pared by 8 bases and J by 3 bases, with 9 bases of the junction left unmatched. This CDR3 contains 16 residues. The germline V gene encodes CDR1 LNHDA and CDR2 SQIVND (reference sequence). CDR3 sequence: CASSVGLAEVYNEQFF. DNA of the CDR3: TGTGCCAGTTCTGTGGGACTAGCGGAGGTCTACAATGAGCAGTTCTTC.

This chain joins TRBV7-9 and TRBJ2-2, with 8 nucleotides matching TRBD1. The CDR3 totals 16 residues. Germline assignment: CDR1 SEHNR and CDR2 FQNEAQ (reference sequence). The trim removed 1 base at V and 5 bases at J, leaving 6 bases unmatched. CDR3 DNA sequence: TGTGCCAGCAGCTTAGTGCAGGGGGCGCGTACCGGGGAGCTGTTTTTT. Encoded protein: CASSLVQGARTGELFF. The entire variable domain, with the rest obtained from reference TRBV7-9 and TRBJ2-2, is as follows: DTGVSQNPRHKITKRGQNVTFRCDPISEHNRLYWYRQTLGQGPEFLTYFQNEAQLEKSRLLSDRFSAERPKGSFSTLEIQRTEQGDSAMYLCASSLVQGARTGELFFGEGSRLTVL.

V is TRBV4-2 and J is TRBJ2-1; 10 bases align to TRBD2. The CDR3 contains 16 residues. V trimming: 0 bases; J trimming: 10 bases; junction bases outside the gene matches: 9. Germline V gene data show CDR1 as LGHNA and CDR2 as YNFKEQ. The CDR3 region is CASSQDSLAGAWEQFF. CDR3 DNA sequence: TGTGCCAGCAGCCAAGATTCGCTAGCGGGAGCGTGGGAGCAGTTCTTC.

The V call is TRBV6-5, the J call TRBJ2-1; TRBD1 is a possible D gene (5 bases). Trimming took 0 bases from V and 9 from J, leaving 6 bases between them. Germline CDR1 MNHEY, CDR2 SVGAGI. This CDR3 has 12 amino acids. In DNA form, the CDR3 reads TGTGCCAGCAGTTACTCAGGGGTTGAGCAGTTCTTC. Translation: CASSYSGVEQFF.

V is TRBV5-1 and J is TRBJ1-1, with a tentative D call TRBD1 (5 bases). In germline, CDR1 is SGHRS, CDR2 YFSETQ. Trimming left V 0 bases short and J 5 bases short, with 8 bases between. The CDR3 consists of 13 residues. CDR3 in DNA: TGCGCCAGCAGCTTGGTTGGACAAACTGAAGCTTTCTTT. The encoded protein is CASSLVGQTEAFF.

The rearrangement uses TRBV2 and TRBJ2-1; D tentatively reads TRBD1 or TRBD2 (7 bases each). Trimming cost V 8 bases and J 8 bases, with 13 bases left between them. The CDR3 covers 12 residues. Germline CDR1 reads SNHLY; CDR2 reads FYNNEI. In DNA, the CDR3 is TGTGCCAGCCAGGGGGGGGGCGATGAGCAGTTCTTC. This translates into CASQGGGDEQFF.

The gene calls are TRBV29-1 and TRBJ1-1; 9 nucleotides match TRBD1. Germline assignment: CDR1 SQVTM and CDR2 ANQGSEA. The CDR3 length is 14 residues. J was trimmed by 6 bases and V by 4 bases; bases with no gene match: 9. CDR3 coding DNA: TGCAGCGTTGGCTCGGCGACAGGGGGATCTGAAGCTTTCTTT. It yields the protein CSVGSATGGSEAFF. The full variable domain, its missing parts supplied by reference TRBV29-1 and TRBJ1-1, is SAVISQKPSRDICQRGTSLTIQCQVDSQVTMMFWYRQQPGQSLTLIATANQGSEATYESGFVIDKFPISRPNLTFSTLTVSNMSPEDSSIYLCSVGSATGGSEAFFGQGTRLTVV.

DNA of the CDR3: TGTGCCAGCAGCCTTCCCCTCGGGACAGGACGAGAAAAACTGTTTTTT. This sequence encodes CASSLPLGTGREKLFF. The chain links TRBV14 to TRBJ1-4, with 8 bases aligning to TRBD1. Losses at the gene ends were 4 bases for V and 8 bases for J; bases not matched to a gene: 12. The CDR3 loop spans 16 amino acids. The germline V gene encodes CDR1 SGHDN and CDR2 FVKESK.

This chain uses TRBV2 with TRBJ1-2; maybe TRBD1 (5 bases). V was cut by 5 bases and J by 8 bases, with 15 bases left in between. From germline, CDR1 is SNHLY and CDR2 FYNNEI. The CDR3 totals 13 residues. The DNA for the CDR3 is TGTGCCAGCAGTTCCGGGGACCCCGGCGGCTACACCTTC. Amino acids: CASSSGDPGGYTF. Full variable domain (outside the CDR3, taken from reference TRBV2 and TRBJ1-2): EPEVTQTPSHQVTQMGQEVILRCVPISNHLYFYWYRQILGQKVEFLVSFYNNEISEKSEIFDDQFSVERPDGSNFTLKIRSTKLEDSAMYFCASSSGDPGGYTFGSGTRLTVV.

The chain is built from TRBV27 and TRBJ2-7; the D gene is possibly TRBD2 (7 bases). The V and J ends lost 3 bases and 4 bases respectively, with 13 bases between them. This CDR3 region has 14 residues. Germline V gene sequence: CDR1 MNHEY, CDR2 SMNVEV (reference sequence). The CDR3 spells CASSFRGAGYEQYF. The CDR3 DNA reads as TGTGCCAGCAGTTTTCGGGGGGCGGGTTACGAGCAGTACTTC.

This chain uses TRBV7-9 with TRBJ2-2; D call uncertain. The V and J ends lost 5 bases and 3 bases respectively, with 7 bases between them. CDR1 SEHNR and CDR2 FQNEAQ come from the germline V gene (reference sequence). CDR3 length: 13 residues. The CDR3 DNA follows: TGTGCCAGCAGCGTCAGATACACCGGGGAGCTGTTTTTT. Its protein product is CASSVRYTGELFF.

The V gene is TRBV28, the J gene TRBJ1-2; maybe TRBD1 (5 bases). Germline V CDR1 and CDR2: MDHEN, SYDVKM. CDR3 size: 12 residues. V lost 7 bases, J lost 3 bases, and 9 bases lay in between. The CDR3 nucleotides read TGTGCCAGCACCTTGACAGACTATGGCTACACCTTC. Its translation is CASTLTDYGYTF.

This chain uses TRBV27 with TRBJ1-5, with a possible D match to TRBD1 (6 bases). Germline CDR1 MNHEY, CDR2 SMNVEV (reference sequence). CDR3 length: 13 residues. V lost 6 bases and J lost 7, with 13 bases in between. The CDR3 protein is CASSLGQSQPQHF. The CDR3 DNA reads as TGTGCCAGCAGCCTGGGACAATCCCAGCCCCAGCATTTT.

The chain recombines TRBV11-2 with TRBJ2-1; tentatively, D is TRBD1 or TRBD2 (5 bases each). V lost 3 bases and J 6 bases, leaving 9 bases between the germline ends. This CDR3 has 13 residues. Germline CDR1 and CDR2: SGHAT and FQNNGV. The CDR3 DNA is TGTGCCAGCAGCTTCGAGGGGTTCAATGAGCAGTTCTTC. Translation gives CASSFEGFNEQFF. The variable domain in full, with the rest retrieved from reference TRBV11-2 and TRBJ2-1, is EAGVAQSPRYKIIEKRQSVAFWCNPISGHATLYWYQQILGQGPKLLIQFQNNGVVDDSQLPKDRFSAERLKGVDSTLKIQPAKLEDSAVYLCASSFEGFNEQFFGPGTRLTVL.

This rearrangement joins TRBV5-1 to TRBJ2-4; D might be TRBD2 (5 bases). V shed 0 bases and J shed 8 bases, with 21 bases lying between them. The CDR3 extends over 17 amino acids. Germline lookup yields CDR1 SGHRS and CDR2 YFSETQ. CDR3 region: CASSLVIGVGVVDIQYF. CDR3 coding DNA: TGCGCCAGCAGCTTGGTAATCGGGGTTGGGGTAGTCGACATTCAGTACTTC.

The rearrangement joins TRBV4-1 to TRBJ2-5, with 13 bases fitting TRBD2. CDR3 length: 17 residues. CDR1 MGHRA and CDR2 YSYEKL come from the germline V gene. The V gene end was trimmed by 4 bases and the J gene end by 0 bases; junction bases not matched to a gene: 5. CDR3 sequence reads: CASSPFGTSGNQETQYF. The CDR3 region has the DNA TGCGCCAGCAGCCCCTTTGGGACTAGCGGGAACCAAGAGACCCAGTACTTC.

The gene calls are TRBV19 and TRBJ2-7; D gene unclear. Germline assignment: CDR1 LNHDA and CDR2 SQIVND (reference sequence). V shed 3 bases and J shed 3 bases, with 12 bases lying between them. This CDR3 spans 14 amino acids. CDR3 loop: CASSIRPDYYEQYF. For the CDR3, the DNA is TGTGCCAGTAGTATCCGCCCGGATTACTACGAGCAGTACTTC.

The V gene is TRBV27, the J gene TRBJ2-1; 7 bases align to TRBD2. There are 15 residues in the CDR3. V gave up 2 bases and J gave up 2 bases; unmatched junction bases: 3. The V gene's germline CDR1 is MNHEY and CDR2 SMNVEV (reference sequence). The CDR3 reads CASSLEREAYNEQFF. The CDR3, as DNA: TGTGCCAGCAGTTTAGAACGGGAGGCCTACAATGAGCAGTTCTTC.

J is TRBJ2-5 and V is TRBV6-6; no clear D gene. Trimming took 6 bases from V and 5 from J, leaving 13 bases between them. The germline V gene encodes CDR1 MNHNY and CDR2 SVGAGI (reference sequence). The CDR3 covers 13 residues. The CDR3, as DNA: TGTGCCAGCAGCCTCAACGACGGGGAGACCCAGTACTTC. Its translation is CASSLNDGETQYF.

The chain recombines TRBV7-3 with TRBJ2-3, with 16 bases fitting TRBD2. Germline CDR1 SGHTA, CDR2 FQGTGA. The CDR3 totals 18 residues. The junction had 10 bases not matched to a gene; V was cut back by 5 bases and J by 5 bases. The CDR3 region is CASSPLGTSGRAGDTQYF. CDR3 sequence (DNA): TGTGCCAGCAGCCCCCTCGGGACTAGCGGGAGGGCCGGAGATACGCAGTATTTT.

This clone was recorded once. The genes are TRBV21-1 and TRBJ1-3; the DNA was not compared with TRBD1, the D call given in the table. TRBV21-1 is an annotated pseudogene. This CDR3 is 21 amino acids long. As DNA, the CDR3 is TGTGCCAGCAGGAAAACAAAGAGAGGTTCTACGGACAGCTGCTCTGGAAACACCATATATTTT. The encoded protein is CASRKTKRGSTDSCSGNTIYF.

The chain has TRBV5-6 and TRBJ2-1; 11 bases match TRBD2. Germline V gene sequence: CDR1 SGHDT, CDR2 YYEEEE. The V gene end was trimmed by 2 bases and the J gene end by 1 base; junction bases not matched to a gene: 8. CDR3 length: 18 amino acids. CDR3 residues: CASSLLAGEGLSYNEQFF. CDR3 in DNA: TGTGCCAGCAGCTTACTAGCGGGAGAAGGCCTATCCTACAATGAGCAGTTCTTC. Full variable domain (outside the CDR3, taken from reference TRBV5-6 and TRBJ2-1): DAGVTQSPTHLIKTRGQQVTLRCSPKSGHDTVSWYQQALGQGPQFIFQYYEEEERQRGNFPDRFSGHQFPNYSSELNVNALLLGDSALYLCASSLLAGEGLSYNEQFFGPGTRLTVL.

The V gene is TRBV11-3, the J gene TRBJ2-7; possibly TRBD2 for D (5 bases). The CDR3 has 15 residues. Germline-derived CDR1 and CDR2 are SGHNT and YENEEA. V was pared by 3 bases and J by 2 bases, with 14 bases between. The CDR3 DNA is TGTGCCAGCAGCTTCGACGGAGAGGGCCCCTACGAGCAGTACTTC. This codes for CASSFDGEGPYEQYF.

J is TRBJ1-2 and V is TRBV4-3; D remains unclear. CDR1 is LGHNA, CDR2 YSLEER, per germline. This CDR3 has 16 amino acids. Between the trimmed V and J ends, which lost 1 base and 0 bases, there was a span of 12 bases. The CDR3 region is CASSQGRRVTNYGYTF. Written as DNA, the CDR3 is TGCGCCAGCAGCCAAGGGCGGAGGGTTACTAACTATGGCTACACCTTC.

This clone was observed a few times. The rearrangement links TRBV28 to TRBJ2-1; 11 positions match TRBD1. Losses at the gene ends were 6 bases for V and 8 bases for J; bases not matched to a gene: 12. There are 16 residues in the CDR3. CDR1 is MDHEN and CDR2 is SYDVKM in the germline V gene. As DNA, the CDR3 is TGTGCCAGCAGACCTTACGCGGGACAGGGGGTGGATGAGCAGTTCTTC. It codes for CASRPYAGQGVDEQFF.

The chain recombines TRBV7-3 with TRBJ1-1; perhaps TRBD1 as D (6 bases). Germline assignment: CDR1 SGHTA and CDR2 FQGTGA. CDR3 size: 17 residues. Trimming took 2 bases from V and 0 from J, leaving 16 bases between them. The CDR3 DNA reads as TGTGCCAGCAGCTTATCGGGGGGCAGGCGACTGAACACTGAAGCTTTCTTT. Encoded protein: CASSLSGGRRLNTEAFF.

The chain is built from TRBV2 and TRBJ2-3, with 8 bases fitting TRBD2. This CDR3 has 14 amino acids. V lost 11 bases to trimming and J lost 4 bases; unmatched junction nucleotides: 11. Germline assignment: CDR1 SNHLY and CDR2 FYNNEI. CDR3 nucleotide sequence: TGTGCCGGAGTAGCGGGACGTACGGCAGATACGCAGTATTTT. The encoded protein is CAGVAGRTADTQYF.

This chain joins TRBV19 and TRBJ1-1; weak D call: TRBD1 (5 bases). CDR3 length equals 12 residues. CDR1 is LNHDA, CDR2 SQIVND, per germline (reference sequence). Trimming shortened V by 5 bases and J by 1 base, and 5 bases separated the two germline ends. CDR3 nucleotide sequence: TGTGCCAGTAGTCAGGGGAACACTGAAGCTTTCTTT. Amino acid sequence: CASSQGNTEAFF.